The clone carrying this T cell receptor beta chain was detected only a few times. Its specificity is not known. This sample stems from a study of T cell repertoires in cytomegalovirus infection. Overall study: Epitope selection comprised recently identified HLA-C-restricted CMV epitopes and well-studied HLA-B-restricted CMV epitopes. Public TCR beta signatures indicated both CMV infection and matching HLA type.

General observations from the study: Dominant in the ex vivo response were TCR beta clonotypes restricted by HLA-C and specific for CMV. The study identified carriers of CMV plus the relevant HLA from cumulative public TCR beta family frequency.

The CDR3 covers 12 residues. The V end lost 5 bases, the J end lost 6 bases, and 8 bases lay between the germline ends. Per the germline V gene, CDR1 is DFQATT and CDR2 is SNEGSKA (reference sequence). TCRdb analysed the reads with MiXCR anew, one entry per CDR3 protein. This sample has roughly 990,000 distinct CDR3 sequences; more than 25% occur once, and the top ten carry roughly 13%. The sequences come from cultured CD8+ T cells from PBMCs, collected from culture after CMV antigen stimulation. The sequence was obtained from a human donor in good health (CMV status not recorded). Some clones in this sample may be carry-over from other donors' samples. This rearrangement joins TRBV20-1 to TRBJ1-6; D is undetermined. CDR3 sequence (DNA): TGCAGTGCTCCGGACGGTAATTCACCCCTCCACTTT. Residues: CSAPDGNSPLHF.